These 26 T cell receptor beta chains were all obtained from the same sample, sequenced in a study of shared clonotypes between healthy human individuals. TCRdb's copy holds only in-frame clones and misses some; the assay was immunoSEQ multiplex PCR. The table lists approximately 2.4 million clones, almost 96% of them singletons, with 0.1% to 0.15% in the top ten. Sample: naive CD4+ T cells sorted from blood. Regarding subset: CD45RA+ positively selected. These receptors were collected from a young man in good health.

J is TRBJ2-2 and V is TRBV6-6; D is ambiguous. The V end lost 8 bases, the J end lost 6 bases, and 10 bases lay between the germline ends. This CDR3 region has 12 residues. The germline V gene encodes CDR1 MNHNY and CDR2 SVGAGI (reference sequence). CDR3 in amino acids: CASVLTAGELFF. CDR3 nucleotide sequence: TGTGCCAGCGTTCTAACAGCCGGGGAGCTGTTTTTT.

V is TRBV5-1 and J is TRBJ2-7; TRBD1 matches at 10 bases. Germline V lookup: CDR1 SGHRS, CDR2 YFSETQ. The J segment lost 4 bases and the V segment lost 4 bases, leaving 11 bases of the junction unmatched. This CDR3 contains 16 residues. CDR3 region: CASSENAGTGVYEQYF. In DNA, the CDR3 is TGCGCCAGCAGCGAGAATGCCGGGACAGGGGTATACGAGCAGTACTTC.

This clone occurred once. The V call is TRBV18, the J call TRBJ1-1; D possibly corresponds to TRBD1 (6 bases). Deletions cut 6 bases from V and 1 base from J, with 12 bases between. The CDR3 runs 14 residues. Germline V lookup: CDR1 KGHSH, CDR2 LQKENI. CDR3 region: CASSPDSANTEAFF. The CDR3 nucleotides read TGTGCCAGCTCCCCGGACAGTGCGAACACTGAAGCTTTCTTT.

The chain links TRBV19 to TRBJ2-7; 7 nucleotides agree with TRBD2. J was trimmed by 1 base and V by 3 bases; bases with no gene match: 9. The CDR3 is 16 amino acids. Germline V gene data show CDR1 as LNHDA and CDR2 as SQIVND (reference sequence). CDR3 DNA: TGTGCCAGTAGTATTTGGGAGGGGCGCCCTTCCTACGAGCAGTACTTC. Translated: CASSIWEGRPSYEQYF.

This sequence joins TRBV5-6 and TRBJ2-6; D is unresolved. The CDR3 has 11 residues. CDR1 and CDR2 from the germline V gene are SGHDT and YYEEEE. The V end was cut by 4 bases, the J end by 10 bases, with 6 bases between. The CDR3 spells CASSLFNVLTF. As DNA, the CDR3 is TGTGCCAGCAGCCTCTTTAACGTCCTGACTTTC.

The chain couples TRBV19 to TRBJ1-4; no clear D gene. The V end was cut by 6 bases, the J end by 0 bases, with 8 bases between. The V gene's germline CDR1 is LNHDA and CDR2 SQIVND (reference sequence). The CDR3 spans 14 residues. The CDR3 reads CASRSGATNEKLFF. The CDR3 bases are TGTGCCAGTAGGTCCGGCGCAACTAATGAAAAACTGTTTTTT.

The J gene is TRBJ1-2, the V gene TRBV18; D is ambiguous. Deletions cut 5 bases from V and 5 bases from J, with 9 bases between. CDR1 and CDR2 (germline): KGHSH, LQKENI. The CDR3 loop spans 12 amino acids. DNA for the CDR3: TGTGCCAGCTCAGGAGTTGGGTATGGCTACACCTTC. Protein: CASSGVGYGYTF.

V gene TRBV2 combines with J gene TRBJ2-1, with 9 bases that match TRBD1. From germline, CDR1 is SNHLY and CDR2 FYNNEI. CDR3 length equals 15 residues. J gave up 6 bases and V 8 bases, and 11 bases lay outside the gene matches. The CDR3, as DNA: TGTGCCAGCGGGAAGGACAGGGGATGGACCAATGAGCAGTTCTTC. Encoded protein: CASGKDRGWTNEQFF.

The chain couples TRBV7-8 to TRBJ2-7, with 7 bases lining up with TRBD1. The CDR3 contains 14 residues. The J segment lost 2 bases and the V segment lost 3 bases, leaving 4 bases of the junction unmatched. The germline gives CDR1 SGHVS, CDR2 FQNEAQ. CDR3 sequence: CASSLTGIPYEQYF. The CDR3 region has the DNA TGTGCCAGCAGCTTGACAGGGATTCCCTACGAGCAGTACTTC.

The gene calls are TRBV9 and TRBJ2-1; possibly TRBD2 for D (5 bases). The germline CDR1 and CDR2 sequences are SGDLS and YYNGEE. The CDR3 consists of 15 residues. The V end lost 1 base, the J end lost 0 bases, and 8 bases lay between the germline ends. CDR3 bases: TGTGCCAGCAGCGTACGGGGAAGCTCCTACAATGAGCAGTTCTTC. It codes for CASSVRGSSYNEQFF.

The chain uses TRBV6-1 and TRBJ1-1; D gene ambiguous. The CDR3 consists of 13 residues. Germline V gene data show CDR1 as MNHNS and CDR2 as SASEGT. Trimming removed 7 bases at V and 0 bases at J, with 9 bases between. CDR3 region: CASTALLNTEAFF. CDR3 sequence (DNA): TGTGCCAGCACTGCGCTTCTGAACACTGAAGCTTTCTTT.

The V and J genes are TRBV20-1 and TRBJ1-1; tentative D call: TRBD1 (6 bases). Per the germline V gene, CDR1 is DFQATT and CDR2 is SNEGSKA (reference sequence). The CDR3 is made up of 11 amino acids. V shed 1 base and J shed 10 bases, with 10 bases lying between them. CDR3 sequence reads: CSARGEGGAFF. CDR3 sequence (DNA): TGCAGTGCTAGAGGGGAGGGGGGAGCTTTCTTT.

The J gene is TRBJ2-2, the V gene TRBV6-1; TRBD1 matches at 12 bases. The CDR3 contains 17 residues. CDR1 and CDR2 from the germline V gene are MNHNS and SASEGT. V shed 3 bases, J shed 6 bases, and the junction held 8 bases outside the gene matches. The CDR3 spells CASSDGDRGRLAGELFF. In DNA form, the CDR3 reads TGTGCCAGCAGTGACGGGGACAGGGGGCGGCTTGCCGGGGAGCTGTTTTTT.

The gene calls are TRBV15 and TRBJ2-7, with 9 bases matching TRBD2. Looked up from germline, CDR1 is LNHNV and CDR2 is YYDKDF (reference sequence). There are 15 residues in the CDR3. Trimming cost V 1 base and J 4 bases; bases outside gene matches: 5. In nucleotides, the CDR3 is TGTGCCACCAGCAGAGGGGTAGCGGGAGTATACGAGCAGTACTTC. This gives the protein CATSRGVAGVYEQYF.

The chain couples TRBV9 to TRBJ2-6; a possible D gene is TRBD1 (5 bases). The CDR3 is made up of 16 amino acids. The germline V gene has CDR1 SGDLS and CDR2 YYNGEE. Trimming took off 3 bases at V and 3 bases at J, with 13 bases between the two ends. The CDR3 nucleotides are TGTGCCAGCAGCGGGCAGGGCCCCGGTGGGGCCAACGTCCTGACTTTC. This codes for CASSGQGPGGANVLTF.

The V and J genes are TRBV10-3 and TRBJ1-1, with unresolved D. Trimming left V 10 bases short and J 0 bases short, with 15 bases between. CDR1 and CDR2 from the germline V gene are ENHRY and SYGVKD. The length of the CDR3 is 14 residues. The CDR3 DNA reads TGTGCCACCGAACACGAAACCATGAACACTGAAGCTTTCTTT. Translation: CATEHETMNTEAFF.

This clone was seen more than once but under ten times. This sequence joins TRBV29-1 and TRBJ1-1; weak D call: TRBD1 (5 bases). Trimming removed 1 base at V and 5 bases at J, with 17 bases between. CDR1 is SQVTM, CDR2 ANQGSEA, per germline. The CDR3 spans 15 residues. Here the CDR3 DNA reads TGCAGCGTTGAAGGTCGGGGGTCTGCCGGGACTGAAGCTTTCTTT. As protein: CSVEGRGSAGTEAFF.

The gene calls are TRBV10-1 and TRBJ2-1, with TRBD1 as a possible D gene (7 bases). Per the germline V gene, CDR1 is WNHNN and CDR2 is SYGVQD (reference sequence). With 4 bases removed from V and 4 bases from J, the gap between germline ends came to 17 bases. The CDR3 is made up of 16 amino acids. Here the CDR3 reads CASSARRDRKYNEQFF. In nucleotides, the CDR3 is TGCGCCAGCAGTGCTCGGAGGGACAGAAAGTACAATGAGCAGTTCTTC.

Only one count was recorded for this clone. As DNA, the CDR3 is TGTGCCAGCAGTTTCGGCGGTAACAATCAGCCCCAGCATTTT. Protein product: CASSFGGNNQPQHF. The chain couples TRBV27 to TRBJ1-5; D is unclear. The ends were cut back, 3 bases at V and 3 bases at J, with 9 bases in the middle. The germline CDR1 and CDR2 sequences are MNHEY and SMNVEV (reference sequence). This CDR3 has 14 amino acids.

The rearrangement uses TRBV5-1 and TRBJ2-7, with TRBD1 matching 10 bases. Germline V gene data show CDR1 as SGHRS and CDR2 as YFSETQ. This CDR3 comprises 17 residues. Losses at the gene ends were 4 bases for V and 0 bases for J; bases not matched to a gene: 10. As DNA, the CDR3 is TGCGCCAGCAGCGTACTCCGGGACAGGGGCTTCTCCTACGAGCAGTACTTC. Its protein is CASSVLRDRGFSYEQYF.

This clone was seen only a few times. J is TRBJ1-1 and V is TRBV6-5, with D possibly being TRBD1 (5 bases). CDR1 is MNHEY, CDR2 SVGAGI, per germline. The length of the CDR3 is 13 residues. Deletions cut 7 bases from V and 7 bases from J, with 16 bases between. Written as DNA, the CDR3 is TGTGCCAGCACGTCGAGGGGCGAGAGTGAAGCTTTCTTT. Residues: CASTSRGESEAFF.

Comments on this clone: Other DNA sequences from this sample encode an identical CDR3 as well. J is TRBJ2-3 and V is TRBV4-1; D may be TRBD2 (5 bases). Germline loops: CDR1 MGHRA, CDR2 YSYEKL. Trimming shortened V by 1 base and J by 3 bases, and 8 bases separated the two germline ends. CDR3 size: 14 residues. The CDR3 region has the DNA TGCGCCAGCAGCCAAGTATTAGCGACAGATACGCAGTATTTT. Amino acids: CASSQVLATDTQYF.

The genes are TRBV11-2 and TRBJ1-6, with D possibly matching TRBD1 (6 bases). Germline V lookup: CDR1 SGHAT, CDR2 FQNNGV. Trimming left V 5 bases short and J 8 bases short, with 10 bases between. CDR3 size: 13 residues. CDR3 coding DNA: TGTGCCAGCAGCAATCGACAGGATTCACCCCTCCACTTT. Translating it yields CASSNRQDSPLHF. Using reference TRBV11-2 and TRBJ1-6 for the parts outside the CDR3, the full variable domain is EAGVAQSPRYKIIEKRQSVAFWCNPISGHATLYWYQQILGQGPKLLIQFQNNGVVDDSQLPKDRFSAERLKGVDSTLKIQPAKLEDSAVYLCASSNRQDSPLHFGNGTRLTVT.

The rearrangement joins TRBV6-1 to TRBJ2-3, with 13 bases matching TRBD2. V dropped 3 bases and J dropped 5; count of bases not matched to a gene: 5. Germline V CDR1 and CDR2: MNHNS, SASEGT. This CDR3 contains 16 residues. The CDR3, as DNA: TGTGCCAGCAGTGACGGACTAGCGGGAGTTCGAGATACGCAGTATTTT. Translation: CASSDGLAGVRDTQYF.

This clone appeared a single time. V usage is TRBV5-1 and J usage is TRBJ1-2; no firm D call. This CDR3 contains 13 residues. The V end was cut by 4 bases, the J end by 8 bases, with 15 bases between. Germline values: CDR1 SGHRS, CDR2 YFSETQ. The CDR3 DNA sequence: TGCGCCAGCAGCCCCGACCCCTTAATCGGCTACACCTTC. Amino acid sequence: CASSPDPLIGYTF.

V usage is TRBV2 and J usage is TRBJ2-7; 11 bases are a match to TRBD2. With 6 bases clipped from V and 5 bases from J, the junction kept 6 bases outside the gene matches. This CDR3 is built from 14 residues. Per the germline V gene, CDR1 is SNHLY and CDR2 is FYNNEI. DNA of the CDR3: TGTGCCAGCAGGCGACTAGCGGGGCGGCACGAGCAGTACTTC. This sequence encodes CASRRLAGRHEQYF. Variable domain in full (rest from reference TRBV2 and TRBJ2-7): EPEVTQTPSHQVTQMGQEVILRCVPISNHLYFYWYRQILGQKVEFLVSFYNNEISEKSEIFDDQFSVERPDGSNFTLKIRSTKLEDSAMYFCASRRLAGRHEQYFGPGTRLTVT.